This TCR beta chain was identified during a study of OX40 agonist ivuxolimab in advanced cancers. Findings of the study overall: Clones of CD4+ and CD8+ blood T cells grew by week 6 at doses of 0.1 to 3.0 mg/kg.

Details on this clone: The antigen is unknown.

Sequencing was performed with immunoSEQ multiplex PCR; in TCRdb, only in-frame clones are kept and a portion is missing. The sample comprises roughly 92,000 clones, more than 85% of which are singletons, and 3% to 3.5% rests with the top ten. Germline values: CDR1 MNHNS, CDR2 SASEGT. V was shortened by 2 bases and J by 5 bases, with 16 bases between the two germline ends. CDR3 size: 15 residues. The chain has TRBV6-1 and TRBJ2-7, with D possibly matching TRBD2 (6 bases). The receptor comes from an adult with an advanced solid tumor such as melanoma, head and neck, liver or kidney cancer. This material consisted of CD4+ or CD8+ T cells sorted from blood, taken in a trial of the OX40 agonist ivuxolimab. DNA for the CDR3: TGTGCCAGCAGTGAACGGTGGAGGGGCGTCCACGAGCAGTACTTC. This translates into CASSERWRGVHEQYF.